These 29 T cell receptor beta chains were all obtained from the same sample, sequenced in a study of cytomegalovirus exposure and HLA in healthy donors (dated by TCRdb to about 2017). Library construction relied on the immunoSEQ multiplex PCR assay. For the multiplex PCR, a mixture combining 60 forward primers for TCR Vbeta segments and 13 reverse primers for TCR Jbeta segments was used. TCRdb provides this immuneACCESS table in a form limited to in-frame rearrangements. Some clones are lacking; in checked studies, under half of them reflect an unresolved V gene, and why the rest are absent is not known. This sample comprises tens of thousands of clones, about four fifths of them detected only once. Around 3.8% of the sample rests with the top ten. The sample consisted of PBMCs. Receptors originate from a woman between 40 and 50 years old in good health and CMV-seronegative.

The CDR3 coding sequence is TGTGCCATATCACGGGGGGGAACCCAAGAGACCCAGTACTTC. Amino acid sequence: CAISRGGTQETQYF. V gene TRBV10-3 combines with J gene TRBJ2-5; 8 bases line up with TRBD2. Unmatched junction bases numbered 7, after V lost 9 bases and J lost 1 base. The germline CDR1 and CDR2 sequences are ENHRY and SYGVKD. This CDR3 has 14 residues.

The V gene is TRBV18, the J gene TRBJ1-2, with D unresolved. The V gene's germline CDR1 is KGHSH and CDR2 LQKENI. V was shortened by 0 bases and J by 5 bases, with 10 bases between the two germline ends. The CDR3 loop spans 14 amino acids. The chain's CDR3 is CASSPPQIQYGYTF. In DNA, the CDR3 is TGTGCCAGCTCACCACCCCAGATCCAATATGGCTACACCTTC.

The rearrangement links TRBV4-2 to TRBJ2-1; TRBD2 agrees at 9 bases. Germline V gene lookup returns CDR1 LGHNA and CDR2 YNFKEQ. The length of the CDR3 is 16 residues. Trimming removed 0 bases from V and 4 bases from J; junction bases left unmatched: 4. The chain's CDR3 is CASSQDKAGGYNEQFF. The DNA of the CDR3 is TGTGCCAGCAGCCAAGATAAGGCGGGGGGGTACAATGAGCAGTTCTTC.

The V and J genes are TRBV4-2 and TRBJ2-1; the match to TRBD2 covers 9 bases. The junction had 9 bases not matched to a gene; V was cut back by 5 bases and J by 7 bases. Germline V gene lookup returns CDR1 LGHNA and CDR2 YNFKEQ. The CDR3 has 15 amino acids. The CDR3 reads CASSWQRGAGNEQFF. The DNA of the CDR3 is TGTGCCAGCAGCTGGCAGCGGGGGGCTGGGAATGAGCAGTTCTTC.

This CDR3 reads CASSRTDYGYTF. The CDR3 region has the DNA TGTGCCAGCAGTCGGACAGACTATGGCTACACCTTC. This sequence joins TRBV2 and TRBJ1-2, with D maybe TRBD1 (6 bases). Germline CDR1 and CDR2: SNHLY and FYNNEI. The CDR3 is made up of 12 amino acids. The ends were cut back, 5 bases at V and 3 bases at J, with 7 bases in the middle. Full variable domain (outside the CDR3, taken from reference TRBV2 and TRBJ1-2): EPEVTQTPSHQVTQMGQEVILRCVPISNHLYFYWYRQILGQKVEFLVSFYNNEISEKSEIFDDQFSVERPDGSNFTLKIRSTKLEDSAMYFCASSRTDYGYTFGSGTRLTVV.

This rearrangement joins TRBV4-2 to TRBJ1-1, with D possibly matching TRBD1 (5 bases). Per germline, CDR1 LGHNA and CDR2 YNFKEQ. CDR3 size: 16 residues. Trimming pared 3 bases from V and 4 bases from J, leaving 18 bases between. The CDR3 DNA reads as TGTGCCAGCAGCCACCTGGGAGGTGGGGCGAGCACTGAAGCTTTCTTT. It translates to CASSHLGGGASTEAFF.

This clone was seen only once. This rearrangement joins TRBV29-1 to TRBJ2-5, with D possibly being TRBD2 (5 bases). Trimming took 6 bases from V and 1 from J, leaving 18 bases between them. This CDR3 is built from 15 residues. Per germline, CDR1 SQVTM and CDR2 ANQGSEA. CDR3 loop: CSVKKGDGTQETQYF. CDR3 DNA sequence: TGCAGCGTCAAAAAGGGAGACGGAACCCAAGAGACCCAGTACTTC.

A single count supports this clone. The rearrangement links TRBV7-8 to TRBJ2-1, with D maybe TRBD2 (6 bases). The germline gives CDR1 SGHVS, CDR2 FQNEAQ. This CDR3 is built from 15 residues. V was trimmed by 6 bases and J by 0 bases, leaving 12 bases between them. CDR3 bases: TGTGCCAGCAGTCCAATGCGGGGCTCCTACAATGAGCAGTTCTTC. Amino acid sequence: CASSPMRGSYNEQFF. The whole variable domain, remainder taken from reference TRBV7-8 and TRBJ2-1, is GAGVSQSPRYKVAKRGQDVALRCDPISGHVSLFWYQQALGQGPEFLTYFQNEAQLDKSGLPSDRFFAERPEGSVSTLKIQRTQQEDSAVYLCASSPMRGSYNEQFFGPGTRLTVL.

The chain links TRBV7-2 to TRBJ2-5, with 13 bases aligning to TRBD2. CDR3 size: 16 residues. Germline CDR1 reads SGHTA; CDR2 reads FQGNSA. Trimming removed 0 bases from V and 5 bases from J; junction bases left unmatched: 3. The CDR3 region is CASSLAGGLAGETQYF. The CDR3 DNA reads as TGTGCCAGCAGCTTAGCTGGGGGACTAGCGGGGGAGACCCAGTACTTC.

This clone was detected only a few times. The CDR3 DNA reads as TGTGCCATCAGCGCAGACAGGGAGCAGTTCTTC. Protein sequence: CAISADREQFF. The chain couples TRBV10-3 to TRBJ2-1; the D gene is possibly TRBD1 (6 bases). CDR1 and CDR2 (germline): ENHRY, SYGVKD. Trimming removed 6 bases at V and 10 bases at J, with 10 bases between. The CDR3 contains 11 residues.

The sample holds one count of this clone. This chain connects TRBV7-9 to TRBJ2-7; 8 bases match TRBD1. V was pared by 8 bases and J by 2 bases, with 5 bases of the junction left unmatched. Looked up from germline, CDR1 is SEHNR and CDR2 is FQNEAQ (reference sequence). The CDR3 is made up of 13 amino acids. CDR3 in amino acids: CASGGTGTYEQYF. The CDR3 bases are TGTGCCAGCGGCGGGACAGGCACCTACGAGCAGTACTTC.

The rearrangement uses TRBV7-2 and TRBJ1-5; D possibly corresponds to TRBD1 (5 bases). CDR1 SGHTA and CDR2 FQGNSA come from the germline V gene. Between the trimmed V and J ends, which lost 6 bases and 2 bases, there was a span of 17 bases. The CDR3 has 16 amino acids. Here the CDR3 DNA reads TGTGCCAGCAGTCCCGTCCGTGGGGGGGGCAATCAGCCCCAGCATTTT. The encoded protein is CASSPVRGGGNQPQHF.

V is TRBV6-5 and J is TRBJ2-3; no reliable D call. In germline, CDR1 is MNHEY, CDR2 SVGAGI. The CDR3 extends over 16 amino acids. The germline V and J ends were trimmed by 2 bases and 4 bases, with 16 bases remaining between them. The CDR3 region is CASSYNPPPRADTQYF. CDR3 DNA: TGTGCCAGCAGTTACAACCCCCCCCCTCGGGCAGATACGCAGTATTTT.

This chain uses TRBV4-2 with TRBJ2-3; maybe TRBD2 (7 bases). V was pared by 1 base and J by 4 bases, with 15 bases between. This CDR3 comprises 16 residues. Germline-derived CDR1 and CDR2 are LGHNA and YNFKEQ. The CDR3 loop is CASSQVRGGGSDTQYF. The CDR3 region has the DNA TGTGCCAGCAGCCAAGTACGAGGGGGAGGGTCAGATACGCAGTATTTT.

DNA of the CDR3: TGTGCCAGCAGTTCCACCTTTGCAGGGGTTTACGAGCAGTACTTC. It translates to CASSSTFAGVYEQYF. The V call is TRBV6-5, the J call TRBJ2-7; maybe TRBD1 (6 bases). The ends were cut back, 4 bases at V and 4 bases at J, with 17 bases in the middle. The CDR3 is 15 residues long. Germline V gives CDR1 MNHEY, CDR2 SVGAGI.

This sequence joins TRBV28 and TRBJ1-1; D not certain. CDR3 size: 15 residues. Trimming pared 1 base from V and 1 base from J, leaving 10 bases between. Germline V gene sequence: CDR1 MDHEN, CDR2 SYDVKM. CDR3 region: CASSLLAAENTEAFF. The CDR3 DNA follows: TGTGCCAGCAGTTTATTGGCGGCGGAGAACACTGAAGCTTTCTTT.

The gene calls are TRBV15 and TRBJ1-4, with D maybe TRBD1 (6 bases). This CDR3 is built from 15 residues. V was pared by 1 base and J by 5 bases, with 11 bases between. Germline loops: CDR1 LNHNV, CDR2 YYDKDF (reference sequence). The CDR3 protein is CATSRGGQRNEKLFF. CDR3 in DNA: TGTGCCACCAGCAGAGGGGGACAAAGGAATGAAAAACTGTTTTTT.

This chain connects TRBV5-6 to TRBJ2-2, with TRBD1 as a possible D gene (6 bases). This CDR3 is 16 amino acids long. V lost 0 bases, J lost 1 base, and 10 bases lay in between. From germline, CDR1 is SGHDT and CDR2 YYEEEE. The CDR3 loop reads CASSLGDTQNTGELFF. The CDR3 DNA reads TGTGCCAGCAGCTTGGGGGACACTCAGAACACCGGGGAGCTGTTTTTT.

On this clone itself: Germline is not matched at one junction end, which may reflect a read error. The chain combines TRBV28 with TRBJ1-1, with 9 bases identical to TRBD1. CDR1 is MDHEN and CDR2 is SYDVKM in the germline V gene. The CDR3 sequence is 9 residues long. CDR3 coding DNA: TGTGCCAGCAGTCGGGACAGGGAGTTT. This encodes CASSRDREF.

The rearrangement links TRBV30 to TRBJ1-6; TRBD1 is a possible D gene (5 bases). The CDR3 is 14 residues long. V gave up 1 base and J gave up 9 bases, with 13 bases separating them. Germline V gives CDR1 GTSNPN, CDR2 SVGIG (reference sequence). This chain's CDR3 is CAWSGITGTSPLHF. CDR3 in DNA: TGTGCCTGGAGTGGCATCACAGGTACTTCACCCCTCCACTTT.

The J gene is TRBJ2-5, the V gene TRBV15; 7 nucleotides line up with TRBD1. This CDR3 has 15 amino acids. The ends lost 3 bases at V and 0 bases at J; junction bases unmatched: 4. Germline CDR1 reads LNHNV; CDR2 reads YYDKDF (reference sequence). The CDR3 here is CATSREQGYQETQYF. The DNA for the CDR3 is TGTGCCACCAGCAGGGAACAGGGGTACCAAGAGACCCAGTACTTC.

This clone came up once. The chain combines TRBV7-9 with TRBJ1-2; TRBD1 matches at 9 bases. The trim removed 8 bases at V and 5 bases at J, leaving 0 bases unmatched. This CDR3 contains 11 residues. CDR1 SEHNR and CDR2 FQNEAQ come from the germline V gene (reference sequence). CDR3: CASGTGYGYTF. Written as DNA, the CDR3 is TGTGCCAGCGGGACAGGGTATGGCTACACCTTC.

This clone came up a few times. The chain is built from TRBV6-5 and TRBJ1-5; 8 nucleotides line up with TRBD1. Looked up from germline, CDR1 is MNHEY and CDR2 is SVGAGI. The junction had 7 bases not matched to a gene; V was cut back by 5 bases and J by 7 bases. This CDR3 is built from 14 residues. DNA of the CDR3: TGTGCCAGCAGTCGAGGACAGGGCGTGCAGCCCCAGCATTTT. Translation gives CASSRGQGVQPQHF.

This clone was seen a handful of times. The chain has TRBV15 and TRBJ1-1, with a possible D match to TRBD1 (6 bases). CDR3 length: 14 residues. Germline V gene data show CDR1 as LNHNV and CDR2 as YYDKDF (reference sequence). Trimming left V 9 bases short and J 0 bases short, with 14 bases between. The CDR3: CATGPGHLNTEAFF. CDR3 DNA sequence: TGTGCCACGGGCCCGGGACACCTGAACACTGAAGCTTTCTTT.

The V call is TRBV6-5, the J call TRBJ2-1; 11 bases are a match to TRBD2. The CDR3 has 14 residues. CDR1 MNHEY and CDR2 SVGAGI come from the germline V gene. Losses at the gene ends were 6 bases for V and 7 bases for J; bases not matched to a gene: 5. DNA for the CDR3: TGTGCCAGCAGCCCGGGACTAGCGGTAAATGAGCAGTTCTTC. This translates into CASSPGLAVNEQFF.

Only one count was recorded for this clone. The chain uses TRBV9 and TRBJ1-1, with D unclear. In germline, CDR1 is SGDLS, CDR2 YYNGEE. Trimming pared 4 bases from V and 2 bases from J, leaving 9 bases between. This CDR3 has 13 amino acids. The CDR3, as DNA: TGTGCCAGCAGCCCCAATCCCAACACTGAAGCTTTCTTT. Residues: CASSPNPNTEAFF.

The chain joins TRBV19 to TRBJ2-5; D is undetermined. This CDR3 comprises 14 residues. V lost 5 bases, J lost 0 bases, and 10 bases lay in between. In germline, CDR1 is LNHDA, CDR2 SQIVND (reference sequence). The CDR3 DNA follows: TGTGCCAGTAGTCTCCGACGGGACCAAGAGACCCAGTACTTC. Protein sequence: CASSLRRDQETQYF.

The chain couples TRBV5-1 to TRBJ2-1; D is possibly TRBD2 (6 bases). Germline V gene data show CDR1 as SGHRS and CDR2 as YFSETQ. The V gene lost 0 bases and the J gene lost 3 bases, with 13 bases spanning the gap. The CDR3 covers 16 residues. This CDR3 is CASSLARRRGYNEQFF. The CDR3 nucleotides read TGCGCCAGCAGCTTGGCTAGGCGGCGGGGCTACAATGAGCAGTTCTTC.

V is TRBV7-3 and J is TRBJ1-1, with D possibly TRBD1 on 5 matching bases. Trimming pared 2 bases from V and 9 bases from J, leaving 16 bases between. This CDR3 contains 14 residues. Looked up from germline, CDR1 is SGHTA and CDR2 is FQGTGA. CDR3 protein: CASSLYPTEDKAFF. CDR3 DNA: TGTGCCAGCAGCTTATACCCGACAGAAGATAAAGCTTTCTTT.